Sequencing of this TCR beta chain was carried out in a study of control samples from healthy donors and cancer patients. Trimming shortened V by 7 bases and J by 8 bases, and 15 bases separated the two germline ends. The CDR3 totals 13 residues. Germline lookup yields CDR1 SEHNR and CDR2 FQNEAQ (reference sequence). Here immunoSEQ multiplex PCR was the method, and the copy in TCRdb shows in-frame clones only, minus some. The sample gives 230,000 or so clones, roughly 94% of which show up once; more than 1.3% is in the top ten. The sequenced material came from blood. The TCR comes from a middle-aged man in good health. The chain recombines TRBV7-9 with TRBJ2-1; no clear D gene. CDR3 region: CASTPQFSYEQFF. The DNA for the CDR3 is TGTGCCAGCACCCCACAGTTTTCGTATGAGCAGTTCTTC.